Following are 22 T cell receptor beta chains from one sample sequenced in a study of blood T cell repertoires in COVID-19. Produced via immunoSEQ multiplex PCR; TCRdb's table is partial and in-frame only. The sample has roughly 380,000 clones, 85% seen once. Input material: peripheral blood. All receptors derive from a woman between 18 and 30 years old with acute or convalescent COVID-19.

This clone showed up just a few times. The chain's CDR3 is CSASFRRGRDGYTF. DNA of the CDR3: TGCAGTGCTAGTTTTCGCAGGGGGCGGGATGGCTACACCTTC. The chain carries TRBV20-1 and TRBJ1-2; 8 bases map to TRBD1. CDR1 is DFQATT and CDR2 is SNEGSKA in the germline V gene (reference sequence). This CDR3 has 14 amino acids. V lost 3 bases to trimming and J lost 6 bases; unmatched junction nucleotides: 9.

This clone was found a few times. CDR3 sequence reads: CASSTRRGAVNTEAFF. The DNA for the CDR3 is TGTGCCAGCAGCACCCGACGGGGGGCGGTGAACACTGAAGCTTTCTTT. The V and J genes are TRBV11-2 and TRBJ1-1; possibly TRBD1 for D (6 bases). Germline CDR1 is SGHAT and CDR2 is FQNNGV. The CDR3 consists of 16 residues. Trimming pared 5 bases from V and 0 bases from J, leaving 16 bases between.

J is TRBJ2-5 and V is TRBV20-1; 9 nucleotides align to TRBD2. Germline CDR1 DFQATT, CDR2 SNEGSKA (reference sequence). V shed 3 bases, J shed 1 base, and the junction held 0 bases outside the gene matches. CDR3 length equals 13 residues. CDR3 residues: CSASSGGQETQYF. The CDR3 DNA reads TGCAGTGCTAGTAGCGGGGGCCAAGAGACCCAGTACTTC.

V is TRBV28 and J is TRBJ1-5, with 10 nucleotides matching TRBD1. The CDR3 has 14 residues. The trim removed 2 bases at V and 7 bases at J, leaving 2 bases unmatched. The germline V gene has CDR1 MDHEN and CDR2 SYDVKM. Here the CDR3 DNA reads TGTGCCAGCAGTTTAGGGACAGGGGACCAGCCCCAGCATTTT. Translation gives CASSLGTGDQPQHF.

The chain uses TRBV19 and TRBJ2-6; D is unclear. CDR3 size: 14 residues. Trimming took off 7 bases at V and 2 bases at J, with 9 bases between the two ends. Germline V gives CDR1 LNHDA, CDR2 SQIVND (reference sequence). CDR3 amino acids: CASKDEAGANVLTF. In DNA form, the CDR3 reads TGTGCCAGTAAAGACGAGGCTGGGGCCAACGTCCTGACTTTC.

This rearrangement joins TRBV5-4 to TRBJ2-5, with a possible D match to TRBD2 (5 bases). The CDR3 covers 15 residues. Germline V gene lookup returns CDR1 SGHNT and CDR2 YYREEE (reference sequence). V was cut by 0 bases and J by 2 bases, with 11 bases left in between. The CDR3 spells CASSLGLANQETQYF. The DNA of the CDR3 is TGTGCCAGCAGCTTGGGGCTAGCAAATCAAGAGACCCAGTACTTC.

This clone was seen once. The chain links TRBV5-8 to TRBJ1-6; D perhaps matches TRBD1 (5 bases). V gave up 0 bases and J gave up 3 bases, with 13 bases separating them. The CDR3 contains 17 residues. Germline CDR1 is SGHTS and CDR2 is YDEGEE. As DNA, the CDR3 is TGTGCCAGCAGCTTGGTATCCGGGGGGTACTATAATTCACCCCTCCACTTT. Its protein product is CASSLVSGGYYNSPLHF.

The chain uses TRBV10-3 and TRBJ1-2; 7 bases map to TRBD1. The CDR3 covers 15 residues. Germline V lookup: CDR1 ENHRY, CDR2 SYGVKD. J was trimmed by 3 bases and V by 6 bases; bases with no gene match: 10. This CDR3 is CAIRGDRETYYGYTF. For the CDR3, the DNA is TGTGCCATCAGGGGGGACAGAGAAACGTACTATGGCTACACCTTC.

The gene calls are TRBV19 and TRBJ1-5, with 12 bases identical to TRBD1. CDR3 length equals 17 residues. CDR1 is LNHDA and CDR2 is SQIVND in the germline V gene (reference sequence). V shed 3 bases and J 0 bases; nucleotides not matched to a gene: 3. The CDR3 is CASSMGTGGASNQPQHF. The CDR3 nucleotides read TGTGCCAGTAGTATGGGGACAGGGGGCGCTAGCAATCAGCCCCAGCATTTT.

The chain carries TRBV19 and TRBJ1-1; a weak D match, TRBD1 (6 bases). Per the germline V gene, CDR1 is LNHDA and CDR2 is SQIVND (reference sequence). The V gene lost 7 bases and the J gene lost 0 bases, with 18 bases spanning the gap. The CDR3 has 16 residues. CDR3: CASIRDTRFMNTEAFF. CDR3 bases: TGTGCCAGTATCCGGGACACCCGCTTTATGAACACTGAAGCTTTCTTT.

The table lists this clone with a few counts. This CDR3 is also generated by other DNA sequences in the sample. The CDR3 DNA reads as TGTGCCAGCAGCTTAACCAGTGGCTACGAGCAGTACTTC. Translated, it gives CASSLTSGYEQYF. The chain employs TRBV7-9 and TRBJ2-7; no definite D call. V was trimmed by 2 bases and J by 3 bases, leaving 8 bases between them. The CDR3 is made up of 13 amino acids. Germline V CDR1 and CDR2: SEHNR, FQNEAQ (reference sequence). The full variable domain, its missing parts supplied by reference TRBV7-9 and TRBJ2-7, is DTGVSQNPRHKITKRGQNVTFRCDPISEHNRLYWYRQTLGQGPEFLTYFQNEAQLEKSRLLSDRFSAERPKGSFSTLEIQRTEQGDSAMYLCASSLTSGYEQYFGPGTRLTVT.

The V and J genes are TRBV30 and TRBJ1-4; D perhaps matches TRBD1 (5 bases). From germline, CDR1 is GTSNPN and CDR2 SVGIG (reference sequence). The CDR3 runs to 14 residues. The V and J ends lost 0 bases and 13 bases respectively, with 18 bases between them. CDR3 residues: CAWSVQPAGGALFF. In DNA, the CDR3 is TGTGCCTGGAGTGTACAACCGGCGGGGGGTGCACTGTTTTTT.

The chain links TRBV5-4 to TRBJ1-2; D is possibly TRBD1 (6 bases). CDR3 length: 13 residues. Per the germline V gene, CDR1 is SGHNT and CDR2 is YYREEE (reference sequence). Deletions cut 4 bases from V and 7 bases from J, with 14 bases between. CDR3 bases: TGTGCCAGCAGCGTTCCTGGGGGCGGTGGCTACACCTTC. This sequence encodes CASSVPGGGGYTF.

This chain connects TRBV19 to TRBJ2-1; 10 bases are a match to TRBD2. With V trimmed by 0 bases and J by 7 bases, 6 bases remained unmatched. The germline V gene has CDR1 LNHDA and CDR2 SQIVND (reference sequence). The CDR3 is 16 amino acids. CDR3 nucleotides: TGTGCCAGTAGTATAGATCTAGGTAGCGGGAGGAATGAGCAGTTCTTC. This gives the protein CASSIDLGSGRNEQFF. Together with reference TRBV19 and TRBJ2-1, the CDR3 gives the full variable domain: DGGITQSPKYLFRKEGQNVTLSCEQNLNHDAMYWYRQDPGQGLRLIYYSQIVNDFQKGDIAEGYSVSREKKESFPLTVTSAQKNPTAFYLCASSIDLGSGRNEQFFGPGTRLTVL.

The chain recombines TRBV15 with TRBJ1-2, with 7 positions matching TRBD1. After removal of 0 bases from V and 10 bases from J, the junction contained 8 bases not matched to a gene. The germline V gene has CDR1 LNHNV and CDR2 YYDKDF (reference sequence). The CDR3 is 14 amino acids. CDR3 DNA sequence: TGTGCCACCAGCAGAGAGACAGGGAGTACTGACTACACCTTC. This gives the protein CATSRETGSTDYTF.

This clone was observed once. This chain uses TRBV4-2 with TRBJ2-7; 7 bases map to TRBD2. CDR3 size: 13 residues. Per the germline V gene, CDR1 is LGHNA and CDR2 is YNFKEQ. V shed 8 bases, J shed 0 bases, and the junction held 4 bases outside the gene matches. In nucleotides, the CDR3 is TGTGCCAGCGGGGAGGGGAGCTCCTACGAGCAGTACTTC. This codes for CASGEGSSYEQYF.

This clone was detected only once. This sequence joins TRBV28 and TRBJ2-5, with 11 bases that match TRBD2. The V and J ends lost 6 bases and 3 bases, in that order; junction bases with no gene match: 3. Germline V gene sequence: CDR1 MDHEN, CDR2 SYDVKM. The CDR3 consists of 14 residues. The CDR3: CASRRGLAEETQYF. The CDR3 DNA follows: TGTGCCAGCAGGAGGGGACTAGCGGAAGAGACCCAGTACTTC.

V usage is TRBV9 and J usage is TRBJ2-1; possibly TRBD1 for D (6 bases). The CDR3 consists of 15 residues. With 1 base removed from V and 9 bases from J, the gap between germline ends came to 17 bases. Germline values: CDR1 SGDLS, CDR2 YYNGEE. DNA for the CDR3: TGTGCCAGCAGCGTACTACAGGGATCTTCGGGTGAGCAGTTCTTC. Protein: CASSVLQGSSGEQFF.

CDR3 nucleotides: TGTGCCAGCAGCCCCCAGGGCCGCAGGGGGAACTATGGCTACACCTTC. Translated, it gives CASSPQGRRGNYGYTF. This chain uses TRBV7-3 with TRBJ1-2; 7 nucleotides align to TRBD1. V shed 5 bases, J shed 2 bases, and the junction held 11 bases outside the gene matches. The CDR3 spans 16 residues. Per the germline V gene, CDR1 is SGHTA and CDR2 is FQGTGA.

The chain combines TRBV15 with TRBJ2-3; D unclear. Germline V CDR1 and CDR2: LNHNV, YYDKDF (reference sequence). This CDR3 has 15 residues. Deletions cut 0 bases from V and 2 bases from J, with 9 bases between. This chain's CDR3 is CATSRDGADTDTQYF. CDR3 DNA sequence: TGTGCCACCAGCAGAGATGGAGCCGACACAGATACGCAGTATTTT.

CDR3 sequence reads: CASSTIPRIQETQYF. For the CDR3, the DNA is TGTGCCAGCAGCACTATACCAAGGATACAAGAGACCCAGTACTTC. The chain combines TRBV5-4 with TRBJ2-5; D unclear. With 4 bases removed from V and 2 bases from J, the gap between germline ends came to 15 bases. From germline, CDR1 is SGHNT and CDR2 YYREEE (reference sequence). This CDR3 has 15 residues.

Here the CDR3 DNA reads TGCGCCAGCAGCTTGAACAGACCTTCCTACAATGAGCAGTTCTTC. Translation: CASSLNRPSYNEQFF. The chain couples TRBV5-1 to TRBJ2-1; D not certain. V was cut by 1 base and J by 1 base, with 9 bases left in between. The length of the CDR3 is 15 residues. CDR1 SGHRS and CDR2 YFSETQ come from the germline V gene.